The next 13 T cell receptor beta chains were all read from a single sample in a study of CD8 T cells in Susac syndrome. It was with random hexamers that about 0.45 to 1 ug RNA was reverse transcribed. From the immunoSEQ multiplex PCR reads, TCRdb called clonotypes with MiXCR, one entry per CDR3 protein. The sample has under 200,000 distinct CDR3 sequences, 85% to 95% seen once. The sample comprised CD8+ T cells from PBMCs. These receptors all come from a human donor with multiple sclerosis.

The CDR3 DNA sequence: TGTGCCAGCAGCGTAAGCCTGTATGAGACAGTCGATGGCTACACCTTC. Residues: CASSVSLYETVDGYTF. This chain uses TRBV9 with TRBJ1-2; the D gene is possibly TRBD1 (5 bases). The CDR3 has 16 amino acids. Deletions cut 1 base from V and 6 bases from J, with 19 bases between. Germline assignment: CDR1 SGDLS and CDR2 YYNGEE.

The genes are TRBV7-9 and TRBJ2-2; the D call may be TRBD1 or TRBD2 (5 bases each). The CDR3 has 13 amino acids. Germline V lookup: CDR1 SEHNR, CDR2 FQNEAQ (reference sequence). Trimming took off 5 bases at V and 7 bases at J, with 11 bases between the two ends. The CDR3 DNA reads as TGTGCCAGCAGCATAGGGACCGTCGGGGAGCTGTTTTTT. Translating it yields CASSIGTVGELFF.

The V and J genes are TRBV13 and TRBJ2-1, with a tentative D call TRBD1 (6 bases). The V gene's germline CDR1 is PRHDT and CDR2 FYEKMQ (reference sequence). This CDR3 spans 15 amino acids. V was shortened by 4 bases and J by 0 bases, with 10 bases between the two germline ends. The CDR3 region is CASSSQGSSYNEQFF. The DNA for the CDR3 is TGTGCCAGCAGCTCTCAGGGGAGCTCCTACAATGAGCAGTTCTTC.

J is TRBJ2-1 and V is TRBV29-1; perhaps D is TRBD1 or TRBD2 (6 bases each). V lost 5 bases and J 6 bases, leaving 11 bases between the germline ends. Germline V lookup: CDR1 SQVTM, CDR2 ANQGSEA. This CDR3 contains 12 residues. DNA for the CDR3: TGCAGCGTTAGGGGGGTTAGCAATGAGCAGTTCTTC. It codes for CSVRGVSNEQFF.

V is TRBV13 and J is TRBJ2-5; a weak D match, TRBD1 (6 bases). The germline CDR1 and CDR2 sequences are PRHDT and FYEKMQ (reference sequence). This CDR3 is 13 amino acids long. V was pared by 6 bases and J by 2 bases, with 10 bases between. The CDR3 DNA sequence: TGTGCCAGCAGTGCAGACAGGCAAGAGACCCAGTACTTC. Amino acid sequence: CASSADRQETQYF. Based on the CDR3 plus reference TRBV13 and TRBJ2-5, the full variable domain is AAGVIQSPRHLIKEKRETATLKCYPIPRHDTVYWYQQGPGQDPQFLISFYEKMQSDKGSIPDRFSAQQFSDYHSELNMSSLELGDSALYFCASSADRQETQYFGPGTRLLVL.

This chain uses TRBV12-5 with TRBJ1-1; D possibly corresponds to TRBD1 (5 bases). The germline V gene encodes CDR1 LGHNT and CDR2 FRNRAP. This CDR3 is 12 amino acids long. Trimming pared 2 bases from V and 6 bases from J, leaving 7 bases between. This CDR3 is CASGLLGPEAFF. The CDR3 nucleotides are TGTGCTAGTGGTTTGTTGGGACCTGAAGCTTTCTTT.

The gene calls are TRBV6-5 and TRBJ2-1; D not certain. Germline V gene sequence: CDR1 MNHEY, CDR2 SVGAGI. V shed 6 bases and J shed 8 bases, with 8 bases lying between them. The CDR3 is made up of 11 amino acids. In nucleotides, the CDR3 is TGTGCCAGCAGAAACGGTTATGAGCAGTTCTTC. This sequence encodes CASRNGYEQFF.

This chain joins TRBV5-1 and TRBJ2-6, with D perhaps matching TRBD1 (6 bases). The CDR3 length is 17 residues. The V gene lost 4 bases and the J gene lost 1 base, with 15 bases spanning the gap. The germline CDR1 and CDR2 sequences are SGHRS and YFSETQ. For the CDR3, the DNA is TGCGCCAGCAGCCCAGGGGCAGGTCTGTCTGGGGCCAACGTCCTGACTTTC. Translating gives CASSPGAGLSGANVLTF.

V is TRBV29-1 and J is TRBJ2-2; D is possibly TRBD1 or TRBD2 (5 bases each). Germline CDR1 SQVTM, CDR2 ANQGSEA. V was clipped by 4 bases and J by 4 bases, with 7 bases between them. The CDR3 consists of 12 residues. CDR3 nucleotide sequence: TGCAGCGTTGGTGGGGGCACCGGGGAGCTGTTTTTT. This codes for CSVGGGTGELFF.

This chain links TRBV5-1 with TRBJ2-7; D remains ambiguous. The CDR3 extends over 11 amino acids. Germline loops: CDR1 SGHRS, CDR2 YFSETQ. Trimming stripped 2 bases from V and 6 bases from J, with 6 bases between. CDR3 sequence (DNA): TGCGCCAGCAGCTTCTCCGCCGAGCAGTACTTC. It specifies CASSFSAEQYF.

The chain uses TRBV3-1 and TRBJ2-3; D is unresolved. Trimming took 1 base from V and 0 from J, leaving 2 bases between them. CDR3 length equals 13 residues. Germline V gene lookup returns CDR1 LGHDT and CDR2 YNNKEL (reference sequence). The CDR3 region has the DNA TGTGCCAGCAGCCAAGTGAGCACAGATACGCAGTATTTT. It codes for CASSQVSTDTQYF.

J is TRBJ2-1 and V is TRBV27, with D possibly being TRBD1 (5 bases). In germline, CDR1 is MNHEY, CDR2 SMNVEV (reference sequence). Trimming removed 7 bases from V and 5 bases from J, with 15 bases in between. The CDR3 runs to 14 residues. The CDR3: CASTPLWGDNEQFF. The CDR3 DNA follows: TGTGCCAGCACCCCCTTGTGGGGCGACAATGAGCAGTTCTTC.

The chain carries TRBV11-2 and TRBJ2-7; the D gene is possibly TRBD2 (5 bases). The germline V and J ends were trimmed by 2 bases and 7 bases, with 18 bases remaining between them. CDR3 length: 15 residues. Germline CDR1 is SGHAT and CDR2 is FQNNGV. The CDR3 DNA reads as TGTGCCAGCAGCTTATCGGTGGGCGGGCGAGAGGAGCAGTACTTC. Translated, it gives CASSLSVGGREEQYF.